One and the same sample provided the 15 T cell receptor beta chains below, sequenced in a study of graft-versus-host responses after intestinal transplantation. Generated by immunoSEQ multiplex PCR, the TCRdb table keeps only in-frame clones and is missing some. The sample shows 9,500 to 15,000 clones, around 83% of them seen only once. The source material was PBMCs, sampled just under 130 days after transplant. The receptor source for this set is a human patient who received an intestinal transplant, so some T cells may come from the graft donor.

The J gene is TRBJ2-1, the V gene TRBV4-1, with 8 bases aligning to TRBD2. Losses at the gene ends were 1 base for V and 9 bases for J; bases not matched to a gene: 11. The germline gives CDR1 MGHRA, CDR2 YSYEKL. This CDR3 contains 16 residues. CDR3 bases: TGCGCCAGCAGCCAAGTACTAGCGGTCCCTTTGGGTGAGCAGTTCTTC. Protein product: CASSQVLAVPLGEQFF.

The genes are TRBV6-5 and TRBJ1-1; 11 bases are a match to TRBD1. Losses at the gene ends were 2 bases for V and 3 bases for J; bases not matched to a gene: 5. Germline V gene sequence: CDR1 MNHEY, CDR2 SVGAGI. This CDR3 is built from 16 residues. CDR3 sequence reads: CASSYLAGQGDTEAFF. In DNA, the CDR3 is TGTGCCAGCAGTTACCTCGCGGGACAGGGGGACACTGAAGCTTTCTTT.

This clone was picked up a small number of times. The chain joins TRBV6-9 to TRBJ1-2; 8 nucleotides match TRBD1. J lost 4 bases, V lost 5 bases, and 9 bases had no gene match. CDR1 and CDR2 (germline): MNHGY, SVAAGI. The CDR3 has 15 residues. The CDR3 protein is CASSEVAGQGYGYTF. The CDR3 coding sequence is TGTGCCAGCAGTGAAGTGGCAGGACAGGGCTATGGCTACACCTTC.

The sample holds a few counts of this clone. CDR3 bases: TGTGCCAGTAGTACAGACCTGTACGAGCAGTACTTC. The encoded protein is CASSTDLYEQYF. This chain connects TRBV19 to TRBJ2-7; D gene uncertain. Trimming took off 4 bases at V and 4 bases at J, with 8 bases between the two ends. This CDR3 has 12 amino acids. Germline V gene data show CDR1 as LNHDA and CDR2 as SQIVND (reference sequence).

This chain links TRBV6-5 with TRBJ1-3; the match to TRBD1 covers 10 bases. Germline V lookup: CDR1 MNHEY, CDR2 SVGAGI. This CDR3 has 15 residues. V gave up 3 bases and J gave up 6 bases; unmatched junction bases: 5. As DNA, the CDR3 is TGTGCCAGCAGTTATGGCGGGACAGGGGCAAACACCATATATTTT. Amino acid sequence: CASSYGGTGANTIYF.

The chain combines TRBV30 with TRBJ1-2; TRBD1 is a possible D gene (5 bases). Germline CDR1 is GTSNPN and CDR2 is SVGIG (reference sequence). The CDR3 runs 13 residues. Deletions cut 1 base from V and 6 bases from J, with 12 bases between. The CDR3 bases are TGTGCCTGGAGTGCCGGGACCGGCGATGGCTACACCTTC. Translation: CAWSAGTGDGYTF.

This clone turned up a few times. The rearrangement joins TRBV6-1 to TRBJ1-1; perhaps TRBD1 as D (5 bases). The V end was cut by 2 bases, the J end by 4 bases, with 17 bases between. Germline V gene lookup returns CDR1 MNHNS and CDR2 SASEGT. This CDR3 has 16 residues. CDR3 DNA sequence: TGTGCCAGCAGTGAATACGACGGGGCCGCGAGCACTGAAGCTTTCTTT. Its protein is CASSEYDGAASTEAFF.

The V call is TRBV5-1, the J call TRBJ2-4; 7 bases match TRBD2. V trimming: 0 bases; J trimming: 3 bases; junction bases outside the gene matches: 3. This CDR3 region has 15 residues. Germline CDR1 is SGHRS and CDR2 is YFSETQ. The CDR3 spells CASSLVGRDKNIQYF. In nucleotides, the CDR3 is TGCGCCAGCAGCTTGGTAGGGAGGGACAAAAACATTCAGTACTTC.

The chain combines TRBV4-1 with TRBJ2-2, with D hard to call. CDR1 is MGHRA and CDR2 is YSYEKL in the germline V gene. This CDR3 is 15 amino acids long. The germline V and J ends were trimmed by 4 bases and 8 bases, with 17 bases remaining between them. The CDR3 DNA reads TGCGCCAGCAGCCCAGGAAGGGTGGGTGGAGGGGAGCTGTTTTTT. Translating gives CASSPGRVGGGELFF.

The genes are TRBV27 and TRBJ1-1; 12 nucleotides agree with TRBD1. CDR3 length: 17 amino acids. J gave up 6 bases and V 4 bases, and 12 bases lay outside the gene matches. Germline lookup yields CDR1 MNHEY and CDR2 SMNVEV (reference sequence). The CDR3 nucleotides are TGTGCCAGCAGTTCCCTCGGGACAGGGGGCTTACGTGCTGAAGCTTTCTTT. Encoded protein: CASSSLGTGGLRAEAFF.

This chain uses TRBV9 with TRBJ2-2, with no clear D. This CDR3 spans 13 amino acids. V was clipped by 0 bases and J by 5 bases, with 5 bases between them. Germline V lookup: CDR1 SGDLS, CDR2 YYNGEE. The CDR3 sequence: CASSVGDTGELFF. The CDR3 DNA is TGTGCCAGCAGCGTAGGAGATACCGGGGAGCTGTTTTTT.

The rearrangement uses TRBV6-6 and TRBJ2-1; a weak D match, TRBD2 (6 bases). The CDR3 sequence is 13 residues long. The ends were cut back, 7 bases at V and 9 bases at J, with 16 bases in the middle. Germline loops: CDR1 MNHNY, CDR2 SVGAGI (reference sequence). The CDR3 is CASTMSSEGEQFF. CDR3 DNA: TGTGCCAGCACTATGTCCTCGGAGGGTGAGCAGTTCTTC.

This clone was detected only once. The rearrangement links TRBV6-1 to TRBJ2-1; D is uncertain. Trimming cost V 8 bases and J 3 bases, with 5 bases left between them. Germline loops: CDR1 MNHNS, CDR2 SASEGT. The CDR3 has 11 residues. CDR3 region: CASRSYNEQFF. In nucleotides, the CDR3 is TGTGCCAGCCGGAGCTACAATGAGCAGTTCTTC.

The V gene is TRBV6-6, the J gene TRBJ1-2; D not resolved. This CDR3 has 11 residues. Germline loops: CDR1 MNHNY, CDR2 SVGAGI (reference sequence). Between the trimmed V and J ends, which lost 6 bases and 11 bases, there was a span of 13 bases. CDR3 sequence reads: CASSHQSGYTF. The CDR3 DNA reads TGTGCCAGCAGCCATCAATCGGGTTACACCTTC.

This clone was detected only once. The junction and the germline gene differ at one end; a read error may be behind it. The gene calls are TRBV6-1 and TRBJ1-5; possibly TRBD1 for D (5 bases). Germline V gives CDR1 MNHNS, CDR2 SASEGT. This CDR3 spans 13 amino acids. CDR3 sequence reads: CASSAGADHPQHF. Here the CDR3 DNA reads TGTGCCAGCAGTGCTGGGGCCGATCATCCCCAGCATTTT.